A single sample is the source of the 17 T cell receptor beta chains below, sequenced in a study of shared clonotypes between healthy human individuals. Only in-frame clones appear in the TCRdb table, and some are missing; sequencing was by immunoSEQ multiplex PCR. The data show approximately 2.5 million clones, more than 80% seen once. Specimen: naive CD4+ T cells sorted from blood. Indicated subset: CD45RA+ positively selected. These receptors were collected from a man aged 18 to 30 in good health.

This chain connects TRBV28 to TRBJ2-5; no definite D call. Gene TRBJ2-7 matches the end of the DNA better, so the J call may be wrong. This CDR3 has 12 residues. Germline loops: CDR1 MDHEN, CDR2 SYDVKM. The CDR3 DNA sequence: TGTGCCAGCAGCTTGTCCATCTACGAGCAGTACTTC. This gives the protein CASSLSIYEQYF.

The chain carries TRBV7-8 and TRBJ1-4; TRBD1 aligns across 9 bases. The V gene's germline CDR1 is SGHVS and CDR2 FQNEAQ. This CDR3 comprises 15 residues. V lost 3 bases to trimming and J lost 7 bases; unmatched junction nucleotides: 6. The CDR3 coding sequence is TGTGCCAGCAGCTTGGGGGACAGGGTTAGTGAAAAACTGTTTTTT. Residues: CASSLGDRVSEKLFF.

A word on this clone: This sample includes further DNA sequences coding for the same CDR3. The chain recombines TRBV6-4 with TRBJ1-1; TRBD1 might be the D (5 bases). V was trimmed by 7 bases and J by 4 bases, leaving 13 bases between them. The CDR3 totals 13 residues. CDR1 and CDR2 (germline): MRHNA, SNTAGT. The CDR3 sequence: CASTLRGGTEAFF. The CDR3 bases are TGTGCCAGCACCCTTCGCGGGGGCACTGAAGCTTTCTTT.

This chain joins TRBV7-8 and TRBJ1-1; TRBD1 matches at 9 bases. CDR1 and CDR2 from the germline V gene are SGHVS and FQNEAQ. There are 22 residues in the CDR3. The V gene end was trimmed by 8 bases and the J gene end by 3 bases; junction bases not matched to a gene: 31. CDR3 bases: TGTGCCAGCCGCAAAGCCGGAAGGATGGTAACAGGGGGCCATGGGGTGGACACTGAAGCTTTCTTT. Its protein is CASRKAGRMVTGGHGVDTEAFF. Supplemented by reference TRBV7-8 and TRBJ1-1, the full variable domain reads GAGVSQSPRYKVAKRGQDVALRCDPISGHVSLFWYQQALGQGPEFLTYFQNEAQLDKSGLPSDRFFAERPEGSVSTLKIQRTQQEDSAVYLCASRKAGRMVTGGHGVDTEAFFGQGTRLTVV.

This clone was found once. The CDR3, as DNA: TGCGCCAGCAGTGGAACGGGGAGGGCCACAGATACGCAGTATTTT. It specifies CASSGTGRATDTQYF. The gene calls are TRBV10-1 and TRBJ2-3; 7 bases line up with TRBD2. Per germline, CDR1 WNHNN and CDR2 SYGVQD (reference sequence). V dropped 4 bases and J dropped 2; count of bases not matched to a gene: 6. This CDR3 comprises 15 residues.

This chain joins TRBV7-8 and TRBJ2-2; no clear D. Trimming shortened V by 1 base and J by 7 bases, and 16 bases separated the two germline ends. The V gene's germline CDR1 is SGHVS and CDR2 FQNEAQ. The CDR3 consists of 16 residues. The CDR3 region has the DNA TGTGCCAGCAGCTTAGGACCTCAAGGGCTGGGCGGGGAGCTGTTTTTT. Its protein is CASSLGPQGLGGELFF.

The chain combines TRBV30 with TRBJ2-5; 7 bases are a match to TRBD2. The CDR3 totals 15 residues. After removal of 4 bases from V and 3 bases from J, the junction contained 11 bases not matched to a gene. Germline-derived CDR1 and CDR2 are GTSNPN and SVGIG (reference sequence). The CDR3 protein is CAWNYLSSGEETQYF. Here the CDR3 DNA reads TGTGCCTGGAACTACCTTTCGAGCGGGGAAGAGACCCAGTACTTC.

Note on this clone: The same CDR3 also results from other DNA sequences found in this sample. The chain joins TRBV11-2 to TRBJ2-5; D might be TRBD1 or TRBD2, each matching 5 bases. This CDR3 has 13 amino acids. V was clipped by 3 bases and J by 4 bases, with 9 bases between them. Germline V gives CDR1 SGHAT, CDR2 FQNNGV. CDR3 sequence (DNA): TGTGCCAGCAGCTTGAGGGGTAGAGAGACCCAGTACTTC. It yields the protein CASSLRGRETQYF.

This sequence joins TRBV6-5 and TRBJ1-1; 12 bases are shared with TRBD1. Trimming at V came to 6 bases and at J to 9 bases, leaving 8 bases not matched to a gene. Per germline, CDR1 MNHEY and CDR2 SVGAGI. The CDR3 length is 14 residues. CDR3 protein: CASRPPGQGAKAFF. The CDR3 region has the DNA TGTGCCAGCAGACCTCCGGGACAGGGGGCTAAAGCTTTCTTT.

The chain is built from TRBV10-2 and TRBJ2-7; TRBD2 is a possible D gene (5 bases). This CDR3 spans 13 amino acids. Trimming removed 5 bases at V and 1 base at J, with 9 bases between. CDR1 and CDR2 from the germline V gene are WSHSY and SAAADI. CDR3 amino acids: CASSSGSSYEQYF. CDR3 bases: TGCGCCAGCAGTTCTGGGAGTTCCTACGAGCAGTACTTC.

Comment on this clone: At the DNA level, this CDR3 is encoded by other sequences in the same sample as well. The chain joins TRBV9 to TRBJ2-7; no reliable D call. The germline V gene encodes CDR1 SGDLS and CDR2 YYNGEE. This CDR3 comprises 12 residues. V lost 0 bases and J lost 7, with 8 bases in between. CDR3 in amino acids: CASSVVGGEQYF. The CDR3 nucleotides are TGTGCCAGCAGCGTAGTTGGTGGGGAGCAGTACTTC.

The rearrangement uses TRBV29-1 and TRBJ1-3; maybe TRBD1 (5 bases). The CDR3 has 15 amino acids. V was cut by 4 bases and J by 0 bases, with 13 bases left in between. Germline CDR1 reads SQVTM; CDR2 reads ANQGSEA. CDR3 sequence (DNA): TGCAGCGTTGTCGGGGGACTTAACTCTGGAAACACCATATATTTT. This encodes CSVVGGLNSGNTIYF.

This clone was picked up one time. This CDR3 is also generated by other DNA sequences in the sample. V is TRBV11-2 and J is TRBJ2-7, with D possibly matching TRBD1 (6 bases). Per the germline V gene, CDR1 is SGHAT and CDR2 is FQNNGV. The CDR3 totals 13 residues. V lost 2 bases and J lost 3, with 8 bases in between. CDR3 sequence (DNA): TGTGCCAGCAGCTTAATACAGGGCTACGAGCAGTACTTC. It yields the protein CASSLIQGYEQYF.

The table lists this clone with a count of one. Germline and junction disagree at one end, which may indicate a read error. The chain joins TRBV7-7 to TRBJ2-5; D might be TRBD1 or TRBD2, each matching 5 bases. CDR1 is SSHAT and CDR2 is FNYEAQ in the germline V gene (reference sequence). CDR3 length equals 16 residues. CDR3 DNA sequence: TGTGCTAGCAGCCCCCGCGGGCTAGGGGCCCAAGAGACCCAGTACTTC. Translated: CASSPRGLGAQETQYF.

The chain employs TRBV11-3 and TRBJ2-7; TRBD2 agrees at 15 bases. The V gene's germline CDR1 is SGHNT and CDR2 YENEEA. The length of the CDR3 is 14 residues. The junction had 2 bases not matched to a gene; V was cut back by 5 bases and J by 6 bases. CDR3 nucleotides: TGTGCCAGCAGCACGGGACTAGCGGGGGGCGAGCAGTACTTC. Translation: CASSTGLAGGEQYF.

About this clone: Other DNA sequences from this sample encode an identical CDR3 as well. The chain links TRBV28 to TRBJ1-5; a possible D gene is TRBD1 (5 bases). CDR3 size: 15 residues. Germline CDR1 reads MDHEN; CDR2 reads SYDVKM. Between the trimmed V and J ends, which lost 5 bases and 0 bases, there was a span of 11 bases. The CDR3 protein is CASSPGRYSNQPQHF. The CDR3 DNA follows: TGTGCCAGCAGTCCGGGACGGTATAGCAATCAGCCCCAGCATTTT.

V gene TRBV10-3 combines with J gene TRBJ2-3; tentative D call: TRBD1 (6 bases). CDR1 ENHRY and CDR2 SYGVKD come from the germline V gene. The CDR3 spans 14 residues. The V gene lost 6 bases and the J gene lost 2 bases, with 12 bases spanning the gap. The chain's CDR3 is CAISRRGDTDTQYF. CDR3 DNA sequence: TGTGCCATCAGCCGCAGGGGAGACACAGATACGCAGTATTTT.